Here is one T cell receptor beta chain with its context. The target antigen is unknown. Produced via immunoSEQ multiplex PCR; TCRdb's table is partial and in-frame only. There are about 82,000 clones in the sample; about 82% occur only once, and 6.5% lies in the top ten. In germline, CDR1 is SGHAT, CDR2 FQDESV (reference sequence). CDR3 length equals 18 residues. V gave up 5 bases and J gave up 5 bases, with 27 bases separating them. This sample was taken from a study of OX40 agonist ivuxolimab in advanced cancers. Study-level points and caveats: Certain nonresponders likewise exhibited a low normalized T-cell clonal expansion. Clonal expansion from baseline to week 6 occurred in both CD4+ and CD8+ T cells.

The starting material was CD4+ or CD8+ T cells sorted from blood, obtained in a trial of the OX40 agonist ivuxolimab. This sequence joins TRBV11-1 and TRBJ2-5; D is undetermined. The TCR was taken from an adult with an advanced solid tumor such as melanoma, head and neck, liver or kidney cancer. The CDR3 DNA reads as TGTGCCAGCAGCCTATCAGCGCGGAAAAGGCCCGAGGAGGAGACCCAGTACTTC. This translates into CASSLSARKRPEEETQYF.